This T cell receptor beta chain was captured in a study of shared clonotypes between healthy human individuals. Per germline, CDR1 SNHLY and CDR2 FYNNEI. V was cut by 6 bases and J by 6 bases, with 14 bases left in between. The CDR3 contains 13 residues. Using immunoSEQ multiplex PCR, the repertoire was profiled, and TCRdb retains in-frame clones only, with some absent. The profile shows some 2.4 million clones, 93% of them singletons. All donors qualified as healthy HIV-negative adults and had experienced no recent acute infections or vaccinations. Material for sequencing was naive CD4+ T cells from PBMCs. Subset indicated: CD45RA+ positively selected. The TCR sequence derives from a man aged 18 to 30 in good health. Some clones in this sample may be carry-over from other donors' samples. J is TRBJ2-5 and V is TRBV2; weak D call: TRBD2 (6 bases). CDR3 sequence: CASSREFDKTQYF. Written as DNA, the CDR3 is TGTGCCAGCAGCCGGGAGTTCGATAAGACCCAGTACTTC.